Below, 27 T cell receptor beta chains from the same sample are listed, as sequenced in a study of T cells in Graves' hyperthyroidism and ophthalmopathy. From RNA transcripts, TCR beta CDR3 regions were amplified. The TCR CDR3 was amplified in a first-round RT-PCR using the HTBI primer set. TCRdb used MiXCR to reprocess the multiplex PCR reads, holding one entry per CDR3 protein. This table has hundreds of thousands of distinct CDR3 sequences, 45% appearing once. Sample: peripheral blood or thyroid tissue (not recorded which). These receptors were collected from an adult man with Graves' disease, either hyperthyroidism or ophthalmopathy (not recorded which).

Ten or more counts support this clonotype. The CDR3 coding sequence is TGTGCCAGTAGTATCGCGGGACGGAGCAATCAGCCCCAGCATTTT. Amino acids: CASSIAGRSNQPQHF. The V and J genes are TRBV19 and TRBJ1-5; D is possibly TRBD1 (5 bases). The V gene lost 3 bases and the J gene lost 1 base, with 10 bases spanning the gap. This CDR3 has 15 residues. CDR1 and CDR2 (germline): LNHDA, SQIVND (reference sequence).

This chain uses TRBV29-1 with TRBJ1-2, with 8 positions matching TRBD1. V gave up 8 bases and J gave up 0 bases; unmatched junction bases: 11. Germline V gives CDR1 SQVTM, CDR2 ANQGSEA. The CDR3 is 15 amino acids. The CDR3 nucleotides read TGCAGCTCATCTCAGGGGGCGAGAACTAACTATGGCTACACCTTC. It specifies CSSSQGARTNYGYTF.

This clonotype was recorded only once. The chain employs TRBV10-3 and TRBJ1-5; tentative D call: TRBD1 (5 bases). Germline-derived CDR1 and CDR2 are ENHRY and SYGVKD. This CDR3 has 14 residues. Deletions cut 8 bases from V and 2 bases from J, with 13 bases between. CDR3 DNA sequence: TGTGCCATCGGGCAGCGGGACGGCAATCAGCCCCAGCATTTT. Translating gives CAIGQRDGNQPQHF.

This clonotype was counted between two and nine times. The gene calls are TRBV11-2 and TRBJ1-6, with D possibly being TRBD1 (5 bases). Germline CDR1 and CDR2: SGHAT and FQNNGV. The CDR3 covers 16 residues. Trimming left V 1 base short and J 5 bases short, with 12 bases between. The CDR3, as DNA: TGTGCCAGCAGCTTAGTCCCCGGGACGAATAATTCACCCCTCCACTTT. It specifies CASSLVPGTNNSPLHF.

The chain links TRBV28 to TRBJ1-5; TRBD1 is a possible D gene (6 bases). The CDR3 loop spans 17 amino acids. Germline V lookup: CDR1 MDHEN, CDR2 SYDVKM. V was pared by 6 bases and J by 1 base, with 19 bases between. This CDR3 is CASSPPPSDRSNQPQHF. The CDR3 coding sequence is TGTGCCAGCAGCCCTCCCCCCTCCGACAGGAGCAATCAGCCCCAGCATTTT.

The chain links TRBV9 to TRBJ1-5; D unclear. Trimming removed 5 bases from V and 5 bases from J, with 8 bases in between. The CDR3 runs 12 residues. CDR1 is SGDLS and CDR2 is YYNGEE in the germline V gene. This chain's CDR3 is CASSYLHQPQHF. In DNA, the CDR3 is TGTGCCAGCAGTTACTTGCATCAGCCCCAGCATTTT.

This sequence joins TRBV2 and TRBJ2-3, with D perhaps TRBD1 (5 bases). V was cut by 8 bases and J by 6 bases, with 12 bases left in between. Germline CDR1 and CDR2: SNHLY and FYNNEI. The CDR3 totals 12 residues. The CDR3 region is CASVPGMDTQYF. The CDR3 DNA follows: TGTGCCAGCGTTCCAGGGATGGATACGCAGTATTTT.

This clonotype was found a few times. The rearrangement links TRBV5-4 to TRBJ2-2, with 7 positions matching TRBD1. The V gene end was trimmed by 4 bases and the J gene end by 6 bases; junction bases not matched to a gene: 9. The CDR3 totals 15 residues. In germline, CDR1 is SGHNT, CDR2 YYREEE (reference sequence). CDR3 DNA: TGTGCCAGCAGCCCTACGACAGGGCCGGCCGGGGAGCTGTTTTTT. Its translation: CASSPTTGPAGELFF. Together with reference TRBV5-4 and TRBJ2-2, the CDR3 gives the full variable domain: ETGVTQSPTHLIKTRGQQVTLRCSSQSGHNTVSWYQQALGQGPQFIFQYYREEENGRGNFPPRFSGLQFPNYSSELNVNALELDDSALYLCASSPTTGPAGELFFGEGSRLTVL.

This chain joins TRBV5-1 and TRBJ1-1, with no clear D. Germline CDR1 is SGHRS and CDR2 is YFSETQ. The CDR3 covers 15 residues. V lost 0 bases and J lost 4, with 13 bases in between. The CDR3 reads CASSLGGSLGTEAFF. The CDR3 bases are TGCGCCAGCAGCTTGGGTGGTTCGCTGGGCACTGAAGCTTTCTTT.

Only a few counts were recorded for this clonotype. The V gene is TRBV5-1, the J gene TRBJ2-7, with D possibly being TRBD1 or TRBD2 (5 bases each). Per germline, CDR1 SGHRS and CDR2 YFSETQ. V was trimmed by 0 bases and J by 3 bases, leaving 13 bases between them. This CDR3 contains 15 residues. The CDR3 loop is CASSLEGAGLYEQYF. CDR3 nucleotides: TGCGCCAGCAGCTTGGAAGGGGCGGGCCTCTACGAGCAGTACTTC.

The genes are TRBV29-1 and TRBJ1-1; 8 nucleotides align to TRBD1. CDR1 and CDR2 (germline): SQVTM, ANQGSEA. After removal of 8 bases from V and 4 bases from J, the junction contained 12 bases not matched to a gene. The CDR3 contains 14 residues. The CDR3 nucleotides are TGCAGCAGTGGTCCCAGGGGGCTCGTCACTGAAGCTTTCTTT. Translated: CSSGPRGLVTEAFF.

The chain is built from TRBV5-1 and TRBJ1-1, with TRBD1 matching 8 bases. The CDR3 length is 16 residues. The V segment lost 3 bases and the J segment 1 base; nucleotides outside the gene matches: 8. Germline V gene data show CDR1 as SGHRS and CDR2 as YFSETQ. For the CDR3, the DNA is TGCGCCAGCAGCTCCGGACAGGGCGCGACGAACACTGAAGCTTTCTTT. Its translation is CASSSGQGATNTEAFF.

The V gene is TRBV10-2, the J gene TRBJ1-1; D not certain. The germline gives CDR1 WSHSY, CDR2 SAAADI. This CDR3 contains 15 residues. The ends were cut back, 0 bases at V and 6 bases at J, with 14 bases in the middle. CDR3 residues: CASSESKRLRAEAFF. In nucleotides, the CDR3 is TGCGCCAGCAGTGAGTCGAAACGGCTGCGGGCTGAAGCTTTCTTT.

This clonotype has a count of ten or more. The chain carries TRBV7-2 and TRBJ1-2, with unresolved D. V lost 3 bases, J lost 5 bases, and 16 bases lay in between. The CDR3 is 15 residues long. CDR1 and CDR2 (germline): SGHTA, FQGNSA. The CDR3 sequence is CASSLVAGGDYGYTF. For the CDR3, the DNA is TGTGCCAGCAGCTTGGTGGCAGGAGGCGATTATGGCTACACCTTC.

The chain's CDR3 is CSAAGSGGPNTGELFF. The CDR3 DNA sequence: TGCAGTGCTGCGGGTAGCGGGGGCCCTAACACCGGGGAGCTGTTTTTT. This chain uses TRBV20-1 with TRBJ2-2, with 9 nucleotides matching TRBD2. CDR3 length: 16 amino acids. The germline V gene encodes CDR1 DFQATT and CDR2 SNEGSKA (reference sequence). The V gene end was trimmed by 5 bases and the J gene end by 2 bases; junction bases not matched to a gene: 9.

This clonotype was seen a few times. The V gene is TRBV6-1, the J gene TRBJ2-7; D is possibly TRBD1 (6 bases). The CDR3 has 14 amino acids. Germline assignment: CDR1 MNHNS and CDR2 SASEGT. Trimming removed 3 bases from V and 7 bases from J, with 16 bases in between. The chain's CDR3 is CASSETGTPREQYF. In nucleotides, the CDR3 is TGTGCCAGCAGTGAGACAGGTACCCCACGAGAGCAGTACTTC.

A note on this clonotype: Possible read error: a much larger clone is one base away. This sequence joins TRBV2 and TRBJ1-6; tentative D call: TRBD1 (5 bases). Germline V gene data show CDR1 as SNHLY and CDR2 as FYNNEI. CDR3 size: 15 residues. Trimming took off 4 bases at V and 6 bases at J, with 13 bases between the two ends. This CDR3 reads CASSAGARGNSPLHF. The DNA of the CDR3 is TGTGCCAGCAGTGCGGGAGCGAGGGGTAATTCACCCCTCCACTTT. Based on the CDR3 plus reference TRBV2 and TRBJ1-6, the full variable domain is EPEVTQTPSHQVTQMGQEVILRCVPISNHLYFYWYRQILGQKVEFLVSFYNNEISEKSEIFDDQFSVERPDGSNFTLKIRSTKLEDSAMYFCASSAGARGNSPLHFGNGTRLTVT.

This chain joins TRBV7-9 and TRBJ1-1, with TRBD1 matching 8 bases. After removal of 5 bases from V and 9 bases from J, the junction contained 11 bases not matched to a gene. The V gene's germline CDR1 is SEHNR and CDR2 FQNEAQ (reference sequence). This CDR3 is built from 14 residues. Written as DNA, the CDR3 is TGTGCCAGCAGCCAAGAATCGGGACAGGACCAAGCTTTCTTT. It is translated as CASSQESGQDQAFF.

The J gene is TRBJ2-5, the V gene TRBV5-1, with 9 bases aligning to TRBD2. In germline, CDR1 is SGHRS, CDR2 YFSETQ. The CDR3 covers 15 residues. Unmatched junction bases numbered 5, after V lost 0 bases and J lost 5 bases. The CDR3, as DNA: TGCGCCAGCAGCTTGGGCGGGGGGGCCCTCGAGACCCAGTACTTC. This sequence encodes CASSLGGGALETQYF.

The chain couples TRBV7-9 to TRBJ2-5; 9 nucleotides line up with TRBD2. The germline V gene has CDR1 SEHNR and CDR2 FQNEAQ (reference sequence). The length of the CDR3 is 14 residues. J was trimmed by 2 bases and V by 10 bases; bases with no gene match: 8. Here the CDR3 reads CATGTSLFQETQYF. The CDR3 nucleotides are TGTGCCACCGGGACTAGCTTATTTCAAGAGACCCAGTACTTC.

The sample holds a few counts of this clonotype. The CDR3 sequence is CASSRGTSGQETQYF. In DNA, the CDR3 is TGCGCCAGCAGCCGGGGGACTAGCGGACAAGAGACCCAGTACTTC. The chain employs TRBV5-1 and TRBJ2-5; 11 bases align to TRBD2. V gave up 4 bases and J gave up 2 bases; unmatched junction bases: 4. The CDR3 totals 15 residues. CDR1 and CDR2 (germline): SGHRS, YFSETQ.

This clonotype was observed a few times. This chain joins TRBV7-8 and TRBJ1-3; D unclear. CDR3 length equals 14 residues. The V gene lost 6 bases and the J gene lost 3 bases, with 12 bases spanning the gap. The V gene's germline CDR1 is SGHVS and CDR2 FQNEAQ. The chain's CDR3 is CASRPEGFGNTIYF. The CDR3 DNA sequence: TGTGCCAGCAGACCGGAGGGTTTTGGAAACACCATATATTTT.

The V call is TRBV2, the J call TRBJ2-5; 8 nucleotides line up with TRBD2. Trimming took 4 bases from V and 0 from J; bases not matched to a gene: 4. Germline V gene data show CDR1 as SNHLY and CDR2 as FYNNEI. The CDR3 length is 15 residues. CDR3 nucleotide sequence: TGTGCCAGCAGTGGGCAGCGGGGGTACCAAGAGACCCAGTACTTC. Amino acids: CASSGQRGYQETQYF.

This clonotype was observed a handful of times. The CDR3 is CASSSTEAFF. CDR3 in DNA: TGTGCCAGCAGCAGTACTGAAGCTTTCTTT. The chain recombines TRBV9 with TRBJ1-1; D remains ambiguous. The germline V gene has CDR1 SGDLS and CDR2 YYNGEE. Trimming took off 4 bases at V and 5 bases at J, with 3 bases between the two ends. The CDR3 sequence is 10 residues long.

This chain joins TRBV7-8 and TRBJ1-3; the match to TRBD1 covers 7 bases. The CDR3 totals 14 residues. The trim removed 4 bases at V and 7 bases at J, leaving 7 bases unmatched. Germline V lookup: CDR1 SGHVS, CDR2 FQNEAQ. The CDR3 is CASSSSDRVNTIYF. CDR3 coding DNA: TGTGCCAGCAGCTCCTCAGACAGGGTGAACACCATATATTTT.

The chain links TRBV9 to TRBJ1-5; unclear D gene. The ends were cut back, 0 bases at V and 4 bases at J, with 11 bases in the middle. Germline assignment: CDR1 SGDLS and CDR2 YYNGEE. The CDR3 spans 15 residues. This CDR3 is CASSVGTAPNQPQHF. As DNA, the CDR3 is TGTGCCAGCAGCGTAGGGACCGCTCCGAATCAGCCCCAGCATTTT.

This clonotype was recorded many times. The chain carries TRBV6-5 and TRBJ2-7; 7 bases align to TRBD1. Germline CDR1 and CDR2: MNHEY and SVGAGI. With V trimmed by 0 bases and J by 3 bases, 5 bases remained unmatched. This CDR3 is built from 15 residues. CDR3 region: CASSYSGGQSYEQYF. The DNA for the CDR3 is TGTGCCAGCAGTTACTCAGGGGGCCAGAGCTACGAGCAGTACTTC.